This T cell receptor beta chain was recovered during a study of T cells in Graves' hyperthyroidism and ophthalmopathy. Study-level information: Peripheral blood was obtained at initial diagnosis, preceding any treatment.

No ophthalmopathy progression within 18 months constituted stable Graves' hyperthyroidism. This CDR3 spans 11 amino acids. Trimming removed 5 bases at V and 9 bases at J, with 8 bases between. CDR1 is MNHEY, CDR2 SVGEGT, per germline. Researchers amplified the TCR beta CDR3 regions from RNA transcripts. HTBI primers were used for first-round RT-PCR of the TCR CDR3. TCRdb processed the multiplex PCR reads anew with MiXCR; each CDR3 protein has one entry. The sample carries about 590,000 distinct CDR3 sequences, approximately 14% recorded once. Specimen: blood. The source is a woman in her thirties with Graves' hyperthyroidism. This chain connects TRBV6-2 or TRBV6-3 to TRBJ1-5; D not certain. CDR3 residues: CASSPGRPQHF. CDR3 sequence (DNA): TGTGCCAGCAGTCCCGGGAGGCCCCAGCATTTT.